This T cell receptor beta chain emerged from a study of T cells in localized non-small cell lung cancer. TCRdb's table, derived via immunoSEQ multiplex PCR, lists solely in-frame clones and lacks some. This table holds 25,000 to 30,000 clones, 92% found once. Study outcomes and limitations: Of the tissues analyzed, uninvolved adjacent lung showed maximal T cell clonality, greater than tumor.

The CDR3 runs to 15 residues. With V trimmed by 4 bases and J by 0 bases, 6 bases remained unmatched. Germline values: CDR1 SGDLS, CDR2 YYNGEE. Details on this clone: Its antigen is not known.

The sample in question was peripheral blood mononuclear cells, obtained before any cancer treatment. This receptor was obtained from a woman aged 40-69 years with stage III lung adenocarcinoma. The rearrangement joins TRBV9 to TRBJ1-1; 7 bases are a match to TRBD1. CDR3: CASSPRTGMNTEAFF. The CDR3, as DNA: TGTGCCAGCAGCCCCAGGACAGGAATGAACACTGAAGCTTTCTTT.